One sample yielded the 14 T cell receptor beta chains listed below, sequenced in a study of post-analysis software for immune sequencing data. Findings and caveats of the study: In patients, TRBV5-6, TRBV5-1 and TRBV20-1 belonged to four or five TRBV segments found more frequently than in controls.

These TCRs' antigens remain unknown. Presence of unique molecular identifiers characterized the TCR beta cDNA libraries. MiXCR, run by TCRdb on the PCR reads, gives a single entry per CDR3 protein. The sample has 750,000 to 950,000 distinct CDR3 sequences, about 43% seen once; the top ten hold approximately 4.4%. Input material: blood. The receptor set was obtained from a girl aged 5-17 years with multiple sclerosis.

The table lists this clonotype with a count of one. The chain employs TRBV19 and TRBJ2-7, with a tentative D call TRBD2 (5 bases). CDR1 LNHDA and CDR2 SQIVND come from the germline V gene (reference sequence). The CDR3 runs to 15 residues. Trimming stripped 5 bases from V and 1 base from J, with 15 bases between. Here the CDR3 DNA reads TGTGCCAGTAGTCTAAACGGGATTGCGTCCTACGAGCAGTACTTC. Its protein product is CASSLNGIASYEQYF. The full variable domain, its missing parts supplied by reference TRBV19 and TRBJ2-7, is DGGITQSPKYLFRKEGQNVTLSCEQNLNHDAMYWYRQDPGQGLRLIYYSQIVNDFQKGDIAEGYSVSREKKESFPLTVTSAQKNPTAFYLCASSLNGIASYEQYFGPGTRLTVT.

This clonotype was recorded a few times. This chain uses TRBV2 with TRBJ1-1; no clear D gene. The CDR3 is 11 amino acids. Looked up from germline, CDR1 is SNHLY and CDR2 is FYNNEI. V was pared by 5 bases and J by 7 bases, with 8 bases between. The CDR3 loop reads CASSYKDEAFF. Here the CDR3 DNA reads TGTGCCAGCAGTTACAAGGATGAAGCTTTCTTT.

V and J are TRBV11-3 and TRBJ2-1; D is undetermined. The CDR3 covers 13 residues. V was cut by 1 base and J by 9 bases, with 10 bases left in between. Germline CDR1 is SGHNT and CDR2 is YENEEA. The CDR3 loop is CASSLGRTVEQFF. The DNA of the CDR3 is TGTGCCAGCAGCTTAGGGCGTACCGTTGAGCAGTTCTTC.

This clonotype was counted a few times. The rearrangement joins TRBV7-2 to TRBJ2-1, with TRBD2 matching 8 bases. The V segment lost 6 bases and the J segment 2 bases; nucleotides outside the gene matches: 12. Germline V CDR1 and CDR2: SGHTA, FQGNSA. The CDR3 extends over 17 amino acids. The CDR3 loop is CASRFLTGGPTYNEQFF. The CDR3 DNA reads TGTGCCAGCAGATTTCTAACGGGGGGGCCGACCTACAATGAGCAGTTCTTC.

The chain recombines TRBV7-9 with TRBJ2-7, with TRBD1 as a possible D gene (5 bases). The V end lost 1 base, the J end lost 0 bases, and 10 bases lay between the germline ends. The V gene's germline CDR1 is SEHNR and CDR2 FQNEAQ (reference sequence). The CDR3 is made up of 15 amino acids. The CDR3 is CASSLGQLSSYEQYF. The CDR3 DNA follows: TGTGCCAGCAGCTTAGGACAGCTCAGCTCCTACGAGCAGTACTTC.

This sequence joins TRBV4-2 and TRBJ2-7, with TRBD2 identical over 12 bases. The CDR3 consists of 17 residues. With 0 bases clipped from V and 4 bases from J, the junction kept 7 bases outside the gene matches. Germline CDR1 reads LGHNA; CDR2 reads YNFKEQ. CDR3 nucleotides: TGTGCCAGCAGCCAAGATTCCGCGCTAGCGGGAGGGTACGAGCAGTACTTC. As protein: CASSQDSALAGGYEQYF.

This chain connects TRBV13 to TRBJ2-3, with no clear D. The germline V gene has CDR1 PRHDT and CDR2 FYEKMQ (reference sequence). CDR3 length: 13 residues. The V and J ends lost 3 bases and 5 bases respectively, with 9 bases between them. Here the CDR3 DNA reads TGTGCCAGCAGCTTGGAAAGAGAAGATACGCAGTATTTT. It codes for CASSLEREDTQYF.

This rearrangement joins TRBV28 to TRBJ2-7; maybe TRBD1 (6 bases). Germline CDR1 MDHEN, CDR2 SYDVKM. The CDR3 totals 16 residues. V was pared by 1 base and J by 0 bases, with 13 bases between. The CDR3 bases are TGTGCCAGCAGTTTATATGGACAGCCCAGCTCCTACGAGCAGTACTTC. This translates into CASSLYGQPSSYEQYF. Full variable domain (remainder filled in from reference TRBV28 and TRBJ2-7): DVKVTQSSRYLVKRTGEKVFLECVQDMDHENMFWYRQDPGLGLRLIYFSYDVKMKEKGDIPEGYSVSREKKERFSLILESASTNQTSMYLCASSLYGQPSSYEQYFGPGTRLTVT.

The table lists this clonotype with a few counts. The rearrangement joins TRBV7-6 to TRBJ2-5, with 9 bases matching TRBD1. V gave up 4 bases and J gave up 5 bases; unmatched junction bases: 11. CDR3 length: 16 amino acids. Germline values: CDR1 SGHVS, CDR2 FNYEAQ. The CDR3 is CASSSSQGAHWETQYF. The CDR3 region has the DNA TGTGCCAGCAGCTCATCACAGGGGGCCCACTGGGAGACCCAGTACTTC.

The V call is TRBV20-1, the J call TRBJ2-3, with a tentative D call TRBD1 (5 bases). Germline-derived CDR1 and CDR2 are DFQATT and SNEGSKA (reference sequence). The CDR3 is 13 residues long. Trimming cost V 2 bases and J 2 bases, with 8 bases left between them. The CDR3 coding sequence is TGCAGTGCTAGAAAAGGGGACACAGATACGCAGTATTTT. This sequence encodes CSARKGDTDTQYF.

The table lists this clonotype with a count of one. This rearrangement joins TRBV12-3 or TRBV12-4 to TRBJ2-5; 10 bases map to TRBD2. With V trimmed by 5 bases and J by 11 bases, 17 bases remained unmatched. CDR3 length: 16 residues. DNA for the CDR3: TGTGCCAGCAGTCCTTACAGCGGGAGGGCTGGGAATGAGCAGTACTTC. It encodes CASSPYSGRAGNEQYF.

CDR3 nucleotides: TGTGCCAGCAGCCCAAGCCCCGCAGTCAACTATGGCTACACCTTC. It is translated as CASSPSPAVNYGYTF. The rearrangement uses TRBV7-2 and TRBJ1-2, with D unresolved. Germline V gene sequence: CDR1 SGHTA, CDR2 FQGNSA. Trimming shortened V by 5 bases and J by 2 bases, and 15 bases separated the two germline ends. This CDR3 spans 15 amino acids.

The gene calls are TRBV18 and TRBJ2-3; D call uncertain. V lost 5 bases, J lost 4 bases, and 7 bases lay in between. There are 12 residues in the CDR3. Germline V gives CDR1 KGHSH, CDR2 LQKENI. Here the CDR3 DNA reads TGTGCCAGCTCAATGGGTGCAGATACGCAGTATTTT. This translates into CASSMGADTQYF.

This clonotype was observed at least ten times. CDR3 in DNA: TGTGCCAGCAGCCAGGGACTAGCGGGAACCTACGAGCAGTACTTC. Its protein is CASSQGLAGTYEQYF. The chain has TRBV3-1 and TRBJ2-7; 13 nucleotides agree with TRBD2. Looked up from germline, CDR1 is LGHDT and CDR2 is YNNKEL (reference sequence). V was clipped by 3 bases and J by 2 bases; unmatched bases: 1. This CDR3 contains 15 residues.